This T cell receptor (beta chain) comes out of a study of blood T cell repertoires in COVID-19. The method was immunoSEQ multiplex PCR; TCRdb's version includes in-frame clones alone and lacks a portion of them. The profile shows some 130,000 clones, approximately 79% of them singletons. Germline assignment: CDR1 MDHEN and CDR2 SYDVKM. The germline V and J ends were trimmed by 2 bases and 2 bases, with 19 bases remaining between them. The CDR3 runs to 17 residues. Sequencing was done on a sample of peripheral blood. The TCR comes from a man aged 55 to 69 with acute or convalescent COVID-19. V usage is TRBV28 and J usage is TRBJ2-7; a weak D match, TRBD2 (6 bases). This CDR3 is CASSLGRAGGAAYEQYF. CDR3 nucleotides: TGTGCCAGCAGTTTAGGGCGGGCGGGCGGGGCGGCCTACGAGCAGTACTTC.